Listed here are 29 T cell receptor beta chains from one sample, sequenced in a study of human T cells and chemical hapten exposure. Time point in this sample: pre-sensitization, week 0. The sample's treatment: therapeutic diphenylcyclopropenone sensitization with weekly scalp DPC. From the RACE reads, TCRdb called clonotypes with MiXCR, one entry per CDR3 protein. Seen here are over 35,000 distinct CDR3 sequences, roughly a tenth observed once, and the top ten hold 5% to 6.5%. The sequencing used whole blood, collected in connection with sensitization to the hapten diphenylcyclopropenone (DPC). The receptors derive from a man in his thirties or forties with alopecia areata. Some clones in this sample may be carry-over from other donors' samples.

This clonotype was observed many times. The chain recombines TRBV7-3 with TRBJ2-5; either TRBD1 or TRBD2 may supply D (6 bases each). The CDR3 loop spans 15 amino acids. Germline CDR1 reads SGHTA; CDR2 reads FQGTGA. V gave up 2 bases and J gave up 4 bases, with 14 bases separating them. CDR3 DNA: TGTGCCAGCAGCTTATATGGGGGGCGAGTAGAGACCCAGTACTTC. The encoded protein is CASSLYGGRVETQYF. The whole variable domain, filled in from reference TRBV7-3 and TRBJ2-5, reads GAGVSQTPSNKVTEKGKYVELRCDPISGHTALYWYRQSLGQGPEFLIYFQGTGAADDSGLPNDRFFAVRPEGSVSTLKIQRTERGDSAVYLCASSLYGGRVETQYFGPGTRLLVL.

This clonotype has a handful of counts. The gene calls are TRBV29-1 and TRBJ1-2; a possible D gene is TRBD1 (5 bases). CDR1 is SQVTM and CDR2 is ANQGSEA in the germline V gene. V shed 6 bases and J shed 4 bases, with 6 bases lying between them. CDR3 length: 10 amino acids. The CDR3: CSVGVYGYTF. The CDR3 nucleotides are TGCAGCGTGGGGGTCTATGGCTACACCTTC.

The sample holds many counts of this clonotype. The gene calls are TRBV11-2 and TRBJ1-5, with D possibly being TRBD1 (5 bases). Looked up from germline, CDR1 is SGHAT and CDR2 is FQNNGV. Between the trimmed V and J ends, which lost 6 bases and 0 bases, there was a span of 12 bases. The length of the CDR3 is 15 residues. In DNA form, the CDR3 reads TGTGCCAGCAGTCTAGGGGAGTTTAGCAATCAGCCCCAGCATTTT. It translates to CASSLGEFSNQPQHF.

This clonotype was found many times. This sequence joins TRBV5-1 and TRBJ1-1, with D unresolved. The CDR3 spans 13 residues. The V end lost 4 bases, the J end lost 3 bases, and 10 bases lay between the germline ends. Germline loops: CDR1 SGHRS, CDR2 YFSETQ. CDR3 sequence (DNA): TGCGCCAGCAGCGTCACAGCGGACACTGAAGCTTTCTTT. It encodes CASSVTADTEAFF.

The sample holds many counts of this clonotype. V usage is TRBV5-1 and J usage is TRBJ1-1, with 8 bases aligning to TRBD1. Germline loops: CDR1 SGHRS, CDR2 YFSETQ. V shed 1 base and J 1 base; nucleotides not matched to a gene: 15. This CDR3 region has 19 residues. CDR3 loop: CASSLRIGQGALRNTEAFF. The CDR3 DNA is TGCGCCAGCAGCTTGCGGATAGGGCAGGGGGCGTTGAGGAACACTGAAGCTTTCTTT.

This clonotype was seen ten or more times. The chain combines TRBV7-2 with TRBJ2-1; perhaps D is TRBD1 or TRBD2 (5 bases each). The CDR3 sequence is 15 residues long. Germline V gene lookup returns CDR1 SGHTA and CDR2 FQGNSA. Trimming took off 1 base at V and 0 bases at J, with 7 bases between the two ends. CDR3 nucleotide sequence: TGTGCCAGCAGCTTAGTAGGGACCTCCTACAATGAGCAGTTCTTC. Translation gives CASSLVGTSYNEQFF.

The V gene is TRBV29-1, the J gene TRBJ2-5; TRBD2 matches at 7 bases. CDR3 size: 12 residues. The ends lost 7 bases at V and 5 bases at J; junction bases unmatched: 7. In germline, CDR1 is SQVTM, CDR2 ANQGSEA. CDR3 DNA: TGCAGCGCCCGAGCGGGGCCGGAGACCCAGTACTTC. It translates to CSARAGPETQYF.

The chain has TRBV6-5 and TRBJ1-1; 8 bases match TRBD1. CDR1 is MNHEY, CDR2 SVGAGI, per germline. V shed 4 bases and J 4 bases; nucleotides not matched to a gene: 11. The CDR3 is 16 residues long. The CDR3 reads CASSSHPGQEVTEAFF. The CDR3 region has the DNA TGTGCCAGCAGTTCCCACCCGGGACAGGAAGTCACTGAAGCTTTCTTT.

CDR3 DNA: TGTGCCAGCAGCCCGGGGCGGGGGAGAGGACAAGAGACCCAGTACTTC. Protein: CASSPGRGRGQETQYF. This chain connects TRBV7-6 to TRBJ2-5; 7 nucleotides agree with TRBD2. The V gene's germline CDR1 is SGHVS and CDR2 FNYEAQ. The length of the CDR3 is 16 residues. The V and J ends lost 5 bases and 2 bases, in that order; junction bases with no gene match: 11.

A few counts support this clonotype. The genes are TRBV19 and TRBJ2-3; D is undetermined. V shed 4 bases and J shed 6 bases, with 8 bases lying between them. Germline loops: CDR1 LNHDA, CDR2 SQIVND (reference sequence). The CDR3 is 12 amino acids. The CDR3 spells CASSTLYDTQYF. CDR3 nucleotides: TGTGCCAGTAGTACCCTATACGATACGCAGTATTTT.

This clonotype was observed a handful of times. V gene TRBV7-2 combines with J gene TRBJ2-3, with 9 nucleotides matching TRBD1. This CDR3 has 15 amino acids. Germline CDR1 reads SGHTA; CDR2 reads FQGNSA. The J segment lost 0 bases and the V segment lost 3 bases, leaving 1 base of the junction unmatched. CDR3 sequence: CASSLGQGSTDTQYF. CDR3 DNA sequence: TGTGCCAGCAGCTTGGGACAGGGCAGCACAGATACGCAGTATTTT.

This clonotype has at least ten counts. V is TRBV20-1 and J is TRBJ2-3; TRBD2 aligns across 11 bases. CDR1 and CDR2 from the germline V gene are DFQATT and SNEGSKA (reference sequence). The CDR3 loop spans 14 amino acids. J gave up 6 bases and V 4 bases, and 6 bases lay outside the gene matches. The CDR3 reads CSAIAGGLSDTQYF. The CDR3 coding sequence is TGCAGTGCTATAGCGGGGGGGCTTTCTGATACGCAGTATTTT.

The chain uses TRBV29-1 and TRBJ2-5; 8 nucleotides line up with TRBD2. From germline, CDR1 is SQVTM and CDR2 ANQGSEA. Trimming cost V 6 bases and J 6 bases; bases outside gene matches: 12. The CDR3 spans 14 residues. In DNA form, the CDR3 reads TGCAGCGTAGAAAGCGGGAGCGTTTCGAAGACCCAGTACTTC. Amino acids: CSVESGSVSKTQYF.

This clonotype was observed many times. The CDR3 region has the DNA TGTGCCAGCAGCTTAGACCCGAATAGCAATCAGCCCCAGCATTTT. It is translated as CASSLDPNSNQPQHF. This chain uses TRBV7-2 with TRBJ1-5, with D uncertain. The germline CDR1 and CDR2 sequences are SGHTA and FQGNSA. The CDR3 is made up of 15 amino acids. Trimming removed 1 base from V and 0 bases from J, with 7 bases in between.

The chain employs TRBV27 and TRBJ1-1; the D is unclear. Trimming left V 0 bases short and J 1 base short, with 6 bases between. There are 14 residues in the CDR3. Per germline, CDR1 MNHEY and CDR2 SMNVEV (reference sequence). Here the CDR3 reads CASSLSLTNTEAFF. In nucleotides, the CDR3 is TGTGCCAGCAGTTTATCCCTGACGAACACTGAAGCTTTCTTT.

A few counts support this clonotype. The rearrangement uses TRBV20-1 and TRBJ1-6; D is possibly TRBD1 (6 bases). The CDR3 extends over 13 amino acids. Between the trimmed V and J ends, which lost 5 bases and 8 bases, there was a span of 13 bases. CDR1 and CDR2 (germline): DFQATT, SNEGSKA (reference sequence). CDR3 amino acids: CSARRGADSPLHF. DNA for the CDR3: TGCAGTGCTCGAAGGGGGGCCGATTCACCCCTCCACTTT.

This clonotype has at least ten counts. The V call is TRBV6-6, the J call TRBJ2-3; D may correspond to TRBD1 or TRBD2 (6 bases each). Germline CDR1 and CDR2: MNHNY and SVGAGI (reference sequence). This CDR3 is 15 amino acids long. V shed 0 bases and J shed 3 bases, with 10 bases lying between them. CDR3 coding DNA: TGTGCCAGCAGTTACTCTGGGGGGCAAACAGATACGCAGTATTTT. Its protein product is CASSYSGGQTDTQYF.

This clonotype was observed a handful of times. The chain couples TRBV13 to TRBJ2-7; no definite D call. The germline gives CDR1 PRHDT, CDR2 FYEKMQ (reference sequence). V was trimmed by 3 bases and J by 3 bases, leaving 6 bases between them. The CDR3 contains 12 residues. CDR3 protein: CASSFNRYEQYF. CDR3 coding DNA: TGTGCCAGCAGCTTTAACCGCTACGAGCAGTACTTC.

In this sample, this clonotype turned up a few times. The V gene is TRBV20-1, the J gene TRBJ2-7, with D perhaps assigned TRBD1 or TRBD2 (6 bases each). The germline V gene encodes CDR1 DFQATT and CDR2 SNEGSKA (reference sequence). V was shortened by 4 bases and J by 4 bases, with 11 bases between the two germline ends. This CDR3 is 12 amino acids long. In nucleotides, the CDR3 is TGCAGTGCTACTAGGGGGGCATACGAGCAGTACTTC. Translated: CSATRGAYEQYF.

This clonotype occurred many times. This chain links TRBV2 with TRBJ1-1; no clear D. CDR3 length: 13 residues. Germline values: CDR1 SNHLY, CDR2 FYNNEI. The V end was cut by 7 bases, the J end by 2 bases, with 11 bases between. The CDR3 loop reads CASTKDGNTEAFF. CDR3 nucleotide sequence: TGTGCCAGCACCAAAGACGGTAACACTGAAGCTTTCTTT.

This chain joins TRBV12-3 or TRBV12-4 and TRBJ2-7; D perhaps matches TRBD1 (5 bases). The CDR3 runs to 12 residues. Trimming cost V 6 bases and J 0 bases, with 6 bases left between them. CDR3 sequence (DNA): TGTGCCAGCAGAGGGGTCTCCTACGAGCAGTACTTC. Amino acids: CASRGVSYEQYF.

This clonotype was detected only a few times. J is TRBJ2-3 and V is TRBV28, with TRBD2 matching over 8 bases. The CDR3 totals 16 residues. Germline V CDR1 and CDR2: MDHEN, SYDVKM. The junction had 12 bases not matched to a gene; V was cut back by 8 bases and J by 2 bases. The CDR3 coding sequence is TGTGCCAGCGAATTTACAGCGGGGGCCAACACAGATACGCAGTATTTT. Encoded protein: CASEFTAGANTDTQYF.

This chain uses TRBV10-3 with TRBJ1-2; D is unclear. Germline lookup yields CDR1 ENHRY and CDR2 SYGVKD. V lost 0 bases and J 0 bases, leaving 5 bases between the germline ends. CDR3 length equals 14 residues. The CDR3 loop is CAISESRSNYGYTF. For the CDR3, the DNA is TGTGCCATCAGTGAGTCGCGTTCTAACTATGGCTACACCTTC.

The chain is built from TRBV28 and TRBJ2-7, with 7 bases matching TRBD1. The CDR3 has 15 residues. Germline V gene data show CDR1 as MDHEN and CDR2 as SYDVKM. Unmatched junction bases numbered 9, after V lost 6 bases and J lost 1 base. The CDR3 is CASSFRDRTSYEQYV. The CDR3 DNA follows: TGTGCCAGCAGCTTCAGGGACAGAACTTCCTACGAGCAGTACGTC.

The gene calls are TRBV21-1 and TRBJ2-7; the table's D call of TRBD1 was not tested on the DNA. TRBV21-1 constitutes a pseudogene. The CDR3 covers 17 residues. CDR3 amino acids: CASSPKGRGGPTYEQYF. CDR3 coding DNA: TGTGCCAGCAGCCCAAAGGGGCGTGGCGGACCTACCTACGAGCAGTACTTC.

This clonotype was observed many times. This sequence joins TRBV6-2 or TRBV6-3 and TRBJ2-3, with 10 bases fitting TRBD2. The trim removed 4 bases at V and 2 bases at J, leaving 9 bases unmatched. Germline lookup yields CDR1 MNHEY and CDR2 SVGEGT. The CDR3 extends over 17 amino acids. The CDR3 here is CASSSPKAGGTTDTQYF. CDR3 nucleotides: TGTGCCAGCAGTTCCCCGAAAGCGGGAGGGACCACAGATACGCAGTATTTT.

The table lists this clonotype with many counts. The CDR3 reads CSAREAVNSNQPQHF. CDR3 coding DNA: TGCAGTGCTAGAGAGGCTGTTAATAGCAATCAGCCCCAGCATTTT. The chain links TRBV20-1 to TRBJ1-5; D is undetermined. The CDR3 extends over 15 amino acids. Germline CDR1 and CDR2: DFQATT and SNEGSKA (reference sequence). V lost 0 bases and J 0 bases, leaving 9 bases between the germline ends.

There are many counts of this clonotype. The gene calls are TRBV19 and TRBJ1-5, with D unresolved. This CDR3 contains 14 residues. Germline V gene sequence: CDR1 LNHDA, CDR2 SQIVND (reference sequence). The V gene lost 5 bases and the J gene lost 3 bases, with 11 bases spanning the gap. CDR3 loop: CASSVPEINQPQHF. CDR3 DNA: TGTGCCAGTAGTGTCCCCGAGATCAATCAGCCCCAGCATTTT.

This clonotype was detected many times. CDR3 loop: CASSYSRFFLDNQPQHF. The CDR3 nucleotides are TGTGCCAGCAGTTACTCGAGATTTTTTTTAGACAATCAGCCCCAGCATTTT. This rearrangement joins TRBV6-2 or TRBV6-3 to TRBJ1-5, with D unresolved. The CDR3 has 17 residues. The germline V and J ends were trimmed by 0 bases and 3 bases, with 15 bases remaining between them. The germline CDR1 and CDR2 sequences are MNHEY and SVGEGT.